This T cell receptor beta chain originates from a study of T cell repertoires in cytomegalovirus infection (dated by TCRdb to about 2019). A note on the overall study: Peptide stimulations targeted recently identified HLA-C-restricted CMV epitopes, whose presentation resists viral immunomodulation, together with well-studied HLA-B-restricted epitopes. Because public TCR beta signatures pointed to carriage of CMV infection together with the matching HLA type, the HLA type of each donor mattered for the analysis. General conclusions and limits of the study: The ex vivo response was dominated by HLA-C-restricted CMV-specific TCR beta clonotypes, and the single most frequent clonotype in two of eight donors was supplied by these HLA-C-restricted clonotypes. Cumulative frequency of public TCR beta family members discriminated carriers of CMV infection plus the relevant HLA type in this cohort and an independent roughly 330-donor cohort.

Its CDR3 holds 15 amino acids, cysteine through phenylalanine. Here the CDR3 DNA is all that survives: 45 bases in frame from base 1. CDR1 and CDR2 were assigned from the germline V gene as MNHNS and SASEGT. For sequencing, an Illumina HiSeq 1500 was employed. TCRdb reworked the public reads: Q25 trimming with fastp, MiXCR clone assembly, productive beta chains retained. Duplicate CDR3 protein sequences are folded into a single record with the most common DNA and genes. In all, the sample holds around 800,000 distinct CDR3 sequences, and about 33% of those were seen once. Jointly, the top ten make up 12% of the sample. Turning to this clonotype: Its antigen is currently not known. The junction and the germline gene differ at one end; a read error may be behind it.

Per the publication, the treatment or condition label means: in vitro stimulation with specific CMV peptide epitopes to enrich CMV-specific T cells. Specimen: cultured CD8+ T cells from PBMCs, collected from culture after CMV antigen stimulation. The receptor chain draws on TRBV6-1 and TRBJ1-6; the D segment cannot be called with confidence. The sequence derives from a human donor in good health (CMV status not recorded). Some clones in this sample may be carry-over from other donors' samples. This receptor has the CDR3 CANSEVADLRSPLHF. At the DNA level, the sequence is TGTGCCAACAGTGAAGTAGCGGATCTCCGTTCACCCCTCCACTTT.